Listed here is a single TCR beta chain. A junction end diverges from the germline sequence, so it may reflect a read error. This record belongs to a study of T-cell memory formation after mild COVID-19. Study context: Each donor largely had its own TCR clusters.

This CDR3 region has 13 residues. In germline, CDR1 is SGHTA, CDR2 FQGTGA. Constant-segment primers and 5'RACE yielded cDNA libraries for TCR alpha and TCR beta, each carrying sample barcodes and UMIs. Using its own MiXCR run on the 5' RACE reads, TCRdb lists one record per CDR3 protein. The table shows about 470,000 distinct CDR3 sequences, with around a quarter occurring only once. The sample was PBMCs or a T cell subset sorted from them (not recorded which). The chain carries TRBV7-3 and TRBJ1-1, with D unclear. This clonotype originated in an adult woman who had mild COVID-19 (a few samples of this study predate the infection). Cell type and time point are not known. CDR3 sequence: CASRLMVGTEAFF. The CDR3 coding sequence is TGTGCCAGCAGGTTAATGGTCGGCACTGAAGCTTTCTTT. Using reference TRBV7-3 and TRBJ1-1 for the parts outside the CDR3, the full variable domain is GAGVSQTPSNKVTEKGKYVELRCDPISGHTALYWYRQSLGQGPEFLIYFQGTGAADDSGLPNDRFFAVRPEGSVSTLKIQRTERGDSAVYLCASRLMVGTEAFFGQGTRLTVV.